This T cell receptor beta chain originates from a study of blood T cells in healthy people across ages. Remarks on this clonotype: The antigen is not known.

PCR was performed a second time for roughly 7 to 11 cycles using a sample-barcoded 5' primer and a J-beta primer mix. Each cDNA molecule, via a template-switch adaptor with 12 random nucleotides, was tagged. TCRdb reanalysed the 5' RACE reads using MiXCR and keeps one entry per CDR3 protein. The table lists about 580,000 distinct CDR3 sequences, around 48% of them singletons. General study points: A strong correlation was found between TCR beta diversity and the percentage of naive T cells.

CDR1 and CDR2 from the germline V gene are MDHEN and SYDVKM. Trimming cost V 9 bases and J 3 bases, with 18 bases left between them. This CDR3 comprises 14 residues. The specimen was blood. The clonotype comes from a man aged 80 or over in good health. V and J are TRBV28 and TRBJ2-7; weak D call: TRBD2 (6 bases). CDR3 protein: CASAGTQAVYEQYF. The CDR3 DNA reads TGTGCCAGTGCCGGGACTCAAGCCGTCTACGAGCAGTACTTC.